The 27 T cell receptor beta chains below were found in one sample sequenced in a study of blood T cells in healthy people across ages. The authors ran a second PCR of about 7 to 11 cycles using a sample-barcoded 5' primer and a J-beta primer mix. TCRdb reprocessed the 5' RACE reads with MiXCR, giving one entry per CDR3 protein. The repertoire holds 1.5 million to 2 million distinct CDR3 sequences, with roughly 52% as singletons. The sequencing input was blood. The receptors originated from a woman aged 40 to 55 in good health.

The chain employs TRBV7-2 and TRBJ2-4; 7 bases fit TRBD2. The length of the CDR3 is 15 residues. The germline V gene encodes CDR1 SGHTA and CDR2 FQGNSA. V lost 3 bases to trimming and J lost 13 bases; unmatched junction nucleotides: 15. In DNA form, the CDR3 reads TGTGCCAGCAGCTTCGGACGAGCGGGAACGACTGAGCAGTACTTC. It specifies CASSFGRAGTTEQYF.

V is TRBV12-3 or TRBV12-4 and J is TRBJ2-3; D gene ambiguous. This CDR3 contains 15 residues. Trimming shortened V by 4 bases and J by 2 bases, and 13 bases separated the two germline ends. The CDR3 coding sequence is TGTGCCAGCAGTTCACCGGGCCAGGACACAGATACGCAGTATTTT. It specifies CASSSPGQDTDTQYF.

A single count supports this clonotype. The chain couples TRBV7-9 to TRBJ1-2; D not certain. The ends were cut back, 1 base at V and 3 bases at J, with 9 bases in the middle. Germline lookup yields CDR1 SEHNR and CDR2 FQNEAQ (reference sequence). This CDR3 is built from 14 residues. Written as DNA, the CDR3 is TGTGCCAGCAGCTTAGGTGTCACAGACTATGGCTACACCTTC. Encoded protein: CASSLGVTDYGYTF.

This chain's CDR3 is CASCHLASDEQFF. DNA for the CDR3: TGTGCCAGCTGCCATCTAGCTTCCGATGAGCAGTTCTTC. V and J are TRBV7-2 and TRBJ2-7, with D possibly being TRBD2 (5 bases). The J call may be faulty, since TRBJ2-1 better matches the DNA end. CDR1 and CDR2 from the germline V gene are SGHTA and FQGNSA. This CDR3 has 13 residues.

Only a few counts were recorded for this clonotype. The chain joins TRBV28 to TRBJ1-2; D remains ambiguous. Trimming left V 6 bases short and J 2 bases short, with 16 bases between. CDR1 MDHEN and CDR2 SYDVKM come from the germline V gene. CDR3 size: 15 residues. The DNA for the CDR3 is TGTGCCAGCAGCCTCCCGGCCATTCTCAACTATGGCTACACCTTC. Translation: CASSLPAILNYGYTF.

The chain carries TRBV3-1 and TRBJ1-1; D is unclear. CDR1 is LGHDT and CDR2 is YNNKEL in the germline V gene (reference sequence). V lost 0 bases and J 4 bases, leaving 9 bases between the germline ends. This CDR3 has 14 residues. CDR3 bases: TGTGCCAGCAGCCAAGAGGATCCGCGCACTGAAGCTTTCTTT. Its protein is CASSQEDPRTEAFF.

This clonotype was detected a few times. The chain carries TRBV4-2 and TRBJ2-3; 8 bases are a match to TRBD2. After removal of 2 bases from V and 4 bases from J, the junction contained 8 bases not matched to a gene. Per the germline V gene, CDR1 is LGHNA and CDR2 is YNFKEQ. This CDR3 spans 16 amino acids. In nucleotides, the CDR3 is TGTGCCAGCAGCCAACAACGGGGGGGCATCTCAGATACGCAGTATTTT. As protein: CASSQQRGGISDTQYF.

The rearrangement uses TRBV4-1 and TRBJ2-1; D unclear. CDR1 MGHRA and CDR2 YSYEKL come from the germline V gene. This CDR3 has 11 residues. The germline V and J ends were trimmed by 5 bases and 8 bases, with 7 bases remaining between them. The CDR3 nucleotides are TGCGCCAGCAGCGGGGTGGATGAGCAGTTCTTC. Translation: CASSGVDEQFF.

Points on this clonotype: The CDR3 does not close with the conserved phenylalanine or tryptophan, likely indicating a read error. The chain joins TRBV3-1 to TRBJ2-1, with D possibly TRBD1 on 5 matching bases. V lost 3 bases to trimming and J lost 5 bases, with 8 bases between them. The CDR3 is 13 amino acids. Germline CDR1 reads LGHDT; CDR2 reads YNNKEL (reference sequence). The CDR3 sequence is CASSQGRHNEQFL. The DNA for the CDR3 is TGTGCCAGCAGCCAGGGGCGACACAATGAGCAGTTCTTA.

This clonotype has only a few counts. V is TRBV5-6 and J is TRBJ2-5; no firm D call. Trimming pared 2 bases from V and 1 base from J, leaving 9 bases between. The length of the CDR3 is 14 residues. Per the germline V gene, CDR1 is SGHDT and CDR2 is YYEEEE. The CDR3: CASSLEQRQETQYF. The CDR3 coding sequence is TGTGCCAGCAGCTTAGAACAGCGCCAAGAGACCCAGTACTTC.

Notes on this clonotype: This may be a read error: a much more frequent sequence differs by one nucleotide. The V gene is TRBV6-5, the J gene TRBJ2-3; unclear D gene. Trimming removed 2 bases from V and 0 bases from J, with 3 bases in between. Germline loops: CDR1 MNHEY, CDR2 SVGAGI. The CDR3 spans 13 residues. Here the CDR3 reads CASSYVSTDTQYF. The CDR3 bases are TGTGCCAGCAGTTACGTCAGCACAGATACGCAGTATTTT.

CDR3 residues: CASSTQGFAETQYF. The CDR3 bases are TGTGCCAGCAGTACACAGGGGTTCGCGGAGACCCAGTACTTC. The genes are TRBV7-2 and TRBJ2-7; TRBD1 aligns across 7 bases. TRBJ2-5 matches the DNA end more closely, so the J call is doubtful. This CDR3 has 14 residues. Germline CDR1 reads SGHTA; CDR2 reads FQGNSA.

The genes are TRBV2 and TRBJ2-1; 9 nucleotides line up with TRBD2. The ends lost 4 bases at V and 8 bases at J; junction bases unmatched: 9. This CDR3 is built from 15 residues. From germline, CDR1 is SNHLY and CDR2 FYNNEI. This CDR3 reads CASSAEAGGLDEQFF. The CDR3 coding sequence is TGTGCCAGCAGTGCTGAAGCGGGGGGTTTGGATGAGCAGTTCTTC.

The chain carries TRBV6-6 and TRBJ1-4; D perhaps matches TRBD1 (5 bases). V dropped 6 bases and J dropped 8 bases, with 19 bases sitting between them. Per the germline V gene, CDR1 is MNHNY and CDR2 is SVGAGI (reference sequence). The CDR3 is made up of 15 amino acids. CDR3 sequence reads: CASRPRTGTEEKLFF. The CDR3 region has the DNA TGTGCCAGCAGACCCCGTACCGGGACGGAAGAAAAACTGTTTTTT.

This clonotype was counted only a few times. The chain is built from TRBV4-3 and TRBJ2-1; 7 nucleotides line up with TRBD2. The CDR3 runs to 18 residues. The V segment lost 0 bases and the J segment 1 base; nucleotides outside the gene matches: 9. Germline V gene sequence: CDR1 LGHNA, CDR2 YSLEER. In DNA form, the CDR3 reads TGCGCCAGCAGCCAAGATCAGACGGGAGGCAGGTCCTACAATGAGCAGTTCTTC. This codes for CASSQDQTGGRSYNEQFF.

The chain combines TRBV4-2 with TRBJ2-5, with D perhaps TRBD1 or TRBD2 (5 bases each). CDR1 and CDR2 from the germline V gene are LGHNA and YNFKEQ. V lost 4 bases to trimming and J lost 1 base, with 16 bases between them. The CDR3 has 16 residues. The CDR3 DNA reads as TGTGCCAGCAGCCCCGCAGAGGGGTCCCTCCAAGAGACCCAGTACTTC. Protein sequence: CASSPAEGSLQETQYF.

The gene calls are TRBV5-1 and TRBJ2-1; D is undetermined. Germline CDR1 is SGHRS and CDR2 is YFSETQ. Deletions cut 4 bases from V and 9 bases from J, with 14 bases between. CDR3 length: 13 residues. The CDR3 loop reads CASSRQDNSEQFF. CDR3 nucleotide sequence: TGCGCCAGCAGCCGCCAAGACAATTCTGAGCAGTTCTTC.

The V gene is TRBV12-3 or TRBV12-4, the J gene TRBJ2-5, with 10 bases fitting TRBD2. The ends lost 7 bases at V and 5 bases at J; junction bases unmatched: 16. The CDR3 is 17 residues long. CDR3 coding DNA: TGTGCCAGCACCCCCCGTCGGCTAGCGGGGGAAGGGGAGACCCAGTACTTC. Translation gives CASTPRRLAGEGETQYF.

This clonotype was seen once. V gene TRBV6-2 or TRBV6-3 combines with J gene TRBJ2-7; 7 bases are a match to TRBD1. Trimming took 0 bases from V and 7 from J; bases not matched to a gene: 9. Per the germline V gene, CDR1 is MNHEY and CDR2 is SVGEGT. The CDR3 extends over 15 amino acids. The CDR3 here is CASSYSGQPYNEQYF. CDR3 sequence (DNA): TGTGCCAGCAGTTACTCGGGACAGCCTTACAATGAGCAGTACTTC.

The CDR3 nucleotides read TGTGCCAGCAGCTTACTCAGGGGCTTCGAGGAGACCCAGTACTTC. It yields the protein CASSLLRGFEETQYF. The chain employs TRBV7-2 and TRBJ2-5, with D perhaps matching TRBD1 (6 bases). Germline CDR1 is SGHTA and CDR2 is FQGNSA. V lost 2 bases, J lost 5 bases, and 15 bases lay in between. The length of the CDR3 is 15 residues.

The chain carries TRBV20-1 and TRBJ2-3; the D gene is possibly TRBD2 (6 bases). V shed 4 bases and J shed 6 bases, with 8 bases lying between them. The CDR3 length is 11 residues. Per the germline V gene, CDR1 is DFQATT and CDR2 is SNEGSKA (reference sequence). The CDR3 protein is CSATLADTQYF. The CDR3 coding sequence is TGCAGTGCTACTCTAGCGGATACGCAGTATTTT.

This sequence joins TRBV5-1 and TRBJ2-5, with D perhaps matching TRBD2 (6 bases). The CDR3 sequence is 15 residues long. The V end lost 4 bases, the J end lost 1 base, and 14 bases lay between the germline ends. Germline values: CDR1 SGHRS, CDR2 YFSETQ. The CDR3 here is CASSLPGGIQETQYF. CDR3 nucleotides: TGCGCCAGCAGCCTGCCCGGGGGTATCCAAGAGACCCAGTACTTC.

In this sample, this clonotype turned up a few times. The CDR3 here is CASSQWGTLDSYEQYF. The DNA of the CDR3 is TGCGCCAGCAGCCAGTGGGGGACCTTAGACTCCTACGAGCAGTACTTC. This sequence joins TRBV4-1 and TRBJ2-7, with D tentatively TRBD1 or TRBD2 (5 bases each). Between the trimmed V and J ends, which lost 3 bases and 0 bases, there was a span of 15 bases. The germline V gene encodes CDR1 MGHRA and CDR2 YSYEKL. The CDR3 length is 16 residues.

This clonotype was recorded at least ten times. V usage is TRBV20-1 and J usage is TRBJ2-4; the D gene is possibly TRBD2 (6 bases). The CDR3 spans 14 residues. Germline lookup yields CDR1 DFQATT and CDR2 SNEGSKA (reference sequence). Trimming pared 1 base from V and 1 base from J, leaving 8 bases between. Here the CDR3 reads CSARGGDAKNIQYF. DNA for the CDR3: TGCAGTGCTAGAGGGGGGGACGCCAAAAACATTCAGTACTTC.

The chain employs TRBV27 and TRBJ2-1, with D tentatively TRBD1 (6 bases). This CDR3 has 14 amino acids. With 3 bases removed from V and 9 bases from J, the gap between germline ends came to 15 bases. From germline, CDR1 is MNHEY and CDR2 SMNVEV (reference sequence). CDR3 in amino acids: CASSFSGVASEQFF. DNA of the CDR3: TGTGCCAGCAGTTTCTCAGGGGTAGCGAGTGAGCAGTTCTTC.

V gene TRBV4-1 combines with J gene TRBJ2-3; 7 positions match TRBD1. The CDR3 is 17 amino acids. In germline, CDR1 is MGHRA, CDR2 YSYEKL. Losses at the gene ends were 1 base for V and 6 bases for J; bases not matched to a gene: 13. The CDR3 loop is CASSQVFDRDRMDTQYF. The CDR3 nucleotides read TGCGCCAGCAGCCAAGTCTTTGACAGGGACCGGATGGATACGCAGTATTTT.

The J gene is TRBJ1-4, the V gene TRBV7-8, with TRBD1 matching 7 bases. Germline V lookup: CDR1 SGHVS, CDR2 FQNEAQ. The CDR3 has 14 residues. The ends lost 3 bases at V and 8 bases at J; junction bases unmatched: 6. The CDR3 loop is CASSFRQGVEKLFF. CDR3 DNA: TGTGCCAGCAGCTTTAGACAGGGAGTGGAAAAACTGTTTTTT.